The 19 T cell receptor beta chains reported below all come from one sample, sequenced in a study of radiation and T cells in renal cell carcinoma. Treatment given: treatment-naive control, cytoreductive nephrectomy. TCRdb's table, derived via immunoSEQ multiplex PCR, lists solely in-frame clones and lacks some. The data hold more than 10,000 clones, with 50% to 65% observed a single time. The sequencing used tumor tissue, collected from a patient whose treatment was nephrectomy without radiotherapy. The receptor source for this set is a man aged 40-55 years with renal cell carcinoma.

The chain has TRBV6-4 and TRBJ2-2, with D possibly matching TRBD1 (6 bases). The germline V and J ends were trimmed by 3 bases and 5 bases, with 10 bases remaining between them. Germline V gene data show CDR1 as MRHNA and CDR2 as SNTAGT. The CDR3 runs to 14 residues. The CDR3 DNA follows: TGTGCCAGCAGTGATAACAGGGAAACCGGGGAGCTGTTTTTT. It yields the protein CASSDNRETGELFF.

The rearrangement links TRBV14 to TRBJ2-2; D is ambiguous. The CDR3 consists of 14 residues. Germline CDR1 reads SGHDN; CDR2 reads FVKESK. V was pared by 1 base and J by 5 bases, with 8 bases between. CDR3 bases: TGTGCCAGCAGCCAAGTGTTGCGAACCGGGGAGCTGTTTTTT. It is translated as CASSQVLRTGELFF.

V usage is TRBV19 and J usage is TRBJ2-5; D gene uncertain. Trimming took off 4 bases at V and 2 bases at J, with 11 bases between the two ends. This CDR3 spans 14 amino acids. Germline CDR1 and CDR2: LNHDA and SQIVND (reference sequence). The CDR3: CASSTPGYQETQYF. CDR3 sequence (DNA): TGTGCCAGTAGTACCCCGGGTTATCAAGAGACCCAGTACTTC.

The J gene is TRBJ2-3, the V gene TRBV5-1; tentative D call: TRBD1 (6 bases). V lost 0 bases, J lost 5 bases, and 10 bases lay in between. Germline CDR1 SGHRS, CDR2 YFSETQ. The CDR3 sequence is 14 residues long. The CDR3 region is CASSLVTGRDTQYF. The DNA of the CDR3 is TGCGCCAGCAGCTTGGTCACAGGGCGAGATACGCAGTATTTT.

The J gene is TRBJ2-5, the V gene TRBV5-6, with D possibly being TRBD2 (7 bases). This CDR3 contains 17 residues. Germline assignment: CDR1 SGHDT and CDR2 YYEEEE. V gave up 2 bases and J gave up 0 bases, with 17 bases separating them. The CDR3: CASSFSGTPSYQETQYF. In nucleotides, the CDR3 is TGTGCCAGCAGCTTCAGCGGGACACCTTCGTACCAAGAGACCCAGTACTTC.

The chain has TRBV19 and TRBJ2-3, with 14 bases fitting TRBD2. V lost 5 bases and J lost 2; bases outside the gene matches: 15. This CDR3 has 20 amino acids. Germline-derived CDR1 and CDR2 are LNHDA and SQIVND (reference sequence). CDR3 sequence reads: CASSPNRLAGGPWDTDTQYF. DNA of the CDR3: TGTGCCAGTAGTCCTAATCGACTAGCGGGAGGGCCTTGGGACACAGATACGCAGTATTTT.

The rearrangement links TRBV11-1 to TRBJ1-2, with unresolved D. Germline V lookup: CDR1 SGHAT, CDR2 FQDESV (reference sequence). The CDR3 loop spans 12 amino acids. Trimming took off 3 bases at V and 4 bases at J, with 6 bases between the two ends. DNA for the CDR3: TGTGCCAGCAGCTTCCGGGGCTATGGCTACACCTTC. It codes for CASSFRGYGYTF.

The gene calls are TRBV4-1 and TRBJ1-3; tentatively, D is TRBD1 (6 bases). This CDR3 contains 15 residues. The ends were cut back, 1 base at V and 5 bases at J, with 12 bases in the middle. CDR1 MGHRA and CDR2 YSYEKL come from the germline V gene. The CDR3 here is CASSQVWGLRNTIYF. The CDR3 coding sequence is TGCGCCAGCAGCCAAGTCTGGGGGCTACGAAACACCATATATTTT.

This clone was seen once. The chain is built from TRBV9 and TRBJ2-1; 7 nucleotides agree with TRBD1. Germline V gene lookup returns CDR1 SGDLS and CDR2 YYNGEE. With V trimmed by 0 bases and J by 12 bases, 6 bases remained unmatched. This CDR3 spans 13 amino acids. DNA of the CDR3: TGTGCCAGCAGCGTAGATAGTAAGGGGGCGCAGTTCTTC. Translated: CASSVDSKGAQFF. Full variable domain (rest looked up from reference TRBV9 and TRBJ2-1): DSGVTQTPKHLITATGQRVTLRCSPRSGDLSVYWYQQSLDQGLQFLIQYYNGEERAKGNILERFSAQQFPDLHSELNLSSLELGDSALYFCASSVDSKGAQFFGPGTRLTVL.

This chain links TRBV7-8 with TRBJ2-7, with TRBD2 identical over 12 bases. Germline CDR1 SGHVS, CDR2 FQNEAQ. This CDR3 has 13 residues. V dropped 5 bases and J dropped 4; count of bases not matched to a gene: 0. CDR3 protein: CASSTSGRYEQYF. In DNA, the CDR3 is TGTGCCAGCAGCACTAGCGGGAGGTACGAGCAGTACTTC.

This clone rates as medium-sized. V gene TRBV5-1 combines with J gene TRBJ1-1, with 9 bases fitting TRBD1. The CDR3 contains 16 residues. The germline V gene encodes CDR1 SGHRS and CDR2 YFSETQ. V lost 4 bases to trimming and J lost 1 base; unmatched junction nucleotides: 8. The CDR3 coding sequence is TGCGCCAGCAGCGGTACAGGGGGCGACCGGAACACTGAAGCTTTCTTT. Protein: CASSGTGGDRNTEAFF.

The chain is built from TRBV2 and TRBJ2-7, with D unresolved. The V and J ends lost 3 bases and 3 bases respectively, with 9 bases between them. Germline V gives CDR1 SNHLY, CDR2 FYNNEI. CDR3 size: 13 residues. Here the CDR3 DNA reads TGTGCCAGCAGTGAGGAACGTAGCTACGAGCAGTACGTC. Protein sequence: CASSEERSYEQYV.

This clone appeared once. This rearrangement joins TRBV5-1 to TRBJ2-1, with 10 nucleotides matching TRBD2. V dropped 1 base and J dropped 6; count of bases not matched to a gene: 13. This CDR3 contains 18 residues. Germline V gene data show CDR1 as SGHRS and CDR2 as YFSETQ. The CDR3 sequence: CASSLLWSGRGLGNEQFF. In DNA form, the CDR3 reads TGCGCCAGCAGCTTGTTGTGGAGCGGGAGGGGCCTGGGCAATGAGCAGTTCTTC.

The J gene is TRBJ1-2, the V gene TRBV5-6, with TRBD1 matching 7 bases. The CDR3 consists of 14 residues. After removal of 5 bases from V and 4 bases from J, the junction contained 8 bases not matched to a gene. The V gene's germline CDR1 is SGHDT and CDR2 YYEEEE. The DNA of the CDR3 is TGTGCCAGCAGTACCGGGACAGTCTCCTATGGCTACACCTTC. Its translation is CASSTGTVSYGYTF.

V gene TRBV4-1 combines with J gene TRBJ2-2; D is unclear. CDR1 is MGHRA and CDR2 is YSYEKL in the germline V gene. The CDR3 sequence is 15 residues long. Trimming took off 0 bases at V and 3 bases at J, with 8 bases between the two ends. Here the CDR3 reads CASSQEGLDTGELFF. CDR3 nucleotide sequence: TGCGCCAGCAGCCAAGAAGGCTTGGACACCGGGGAGCTGTTTTTT.

The chain employs TRBV7-2 and TRBJ1-5; no firm D call. Germline lookup yields CDR1 SGHTA and CDR2 FQGNSA. This CDR3 has 14 residues. V lost 1 base, J lost 4 bases, and 8 bases lay in between. Written as DNA, the CDR3 is TGTGCCAGCAGCTTAGGGGATAAGAATCAGCCCCAGCATTTT. It codes for CASSLGDKNQPQHF.

In this sample, this clone turned up a few times. The CDR3 DNA is TGTGCCAGTAGTATAGATCATGTAGGCTACACAGATACGCAGTATTTT. Translating gives CASSIDHVGYTDTQYF. V gene TRBV19 combines with J gene TRBJ2-3, with no clear D. The V gene lost 0 bases and the J gene lost 2 bases, with 12 bases spanning the gap. Germline V lookup: CDR1 LNHDA, CDR2 SQIVND (reference sequence). This CDR3 comprises 16 residues.

The chain carries TRBV5-6 and TRBJ2-5, with 13 bases matching TRBD2. The CDR3 covers 18 residues. Germline CDR1 reads SGHDT; CDR2 reads YYEEEE. V lost 3 bases and J lost 2; bases outside the gene matches: 10. The DNA of the CDR3 is TGTGCCAGCAGCTGGGGGACTAGCGGGACCTCGCGTCAAGAGACCCAGTACTTC. As protein: CASSWGTSGTSRQETQYF.

This clone was seen once. V is TRBV11-3 and J is TRBJ2-2, with D perhaps TRBD2 (6 bases). This CDR3 comprises 14 residues. V lost 7 bases to trimming and J lost 8 bases, with 17 bases between them. Looked up from germline, CDR1 is SGHNT and CDR2 is YENEEA. CDR3 in amino acids: CASTPFGGRGELFF. DNA for the CDR3: TGTGCCAGCACCCCCTTCGGGGGACGGGGGGAGCTGTTTTTT.